A single sample gave rise to the 21 T cell receptor beta chains below, sequenced in a study of blood T cell repertoires in COVID-19. The data were produced by immunoSEQ multiplex PCR, yet TCRdb's version contains in-frame clones alone and is incomplete. The profile shows about 210,000 clones, over 80% of them singletons. The sequencing input was peripheral blood. These receptors originate from a woman aged 60-75 years with COVID-19, enrolled during active disease.

Here the CDR3 DNA reads TGTGCCAGCAGCGTCTCCGGGACTAGCGAGGAGACCCAGTACTTC. Protein: CASSVSGTSEETQYF. This chain links TRBV9 with TRBJ2-5, with 10 bases fitting TRBD2. Germline CDR1 reads SGDLS; CDR2 reads YYNGEE. V lost 2 bases and J lost 5; bases outside the gene matches: 6. This CDR3 comprises 15 residues. Full variable domain (outside the CDR3, taken from reference TRBV9 and TRBJ2-5): DSGVTQTPKHLITATGQRVTLRCSPRSGDLSVYWYQQSLDQGLQFLIQYYNGEERAKGNILERFSAQQFPDLHSELNLSSLELGDSALYFCASSVSGTSEETQYFGPGTRLLVL.

The chain recombines TRBV19 with TRBJ1-5; D ambiguous. This CDR3 spans 14 amino acids. V was shortened by 7 bases and J by 7 bases, with 17 bases between the two germline ends. Germline-derived CDR1 and CDR2 are LNHDA and SQIVND (reference sequence). The CDR3 loop reads CASNPHWGDQPQHF. The DNA for the CDR3 is TGTGCCAGTAACCCCCACTGGGGAGACCAGCCCCAGCATTTT.

The DNA for the CDR3 is TGTGCCAGCAGTTCGCAAACTAGCGGGAGTGGGAATGAGCAGTTCTTC. Protein product: CASSSQTSGSGNEQFF. The chain carries TRBV6-5 and TRBJ2-1, with 11 bases identical to TRBD2. V gave up 4 bases and J gave up 7 bases; unmatched junction bases: 9. CDR3 length: 16 amino acids. CDR1 is MNHEY, CDR2 SVGAGI, per germline.

The chain links TRBV27 to TRBJ2-2, with TRBD1 as a possible D gene (5 bases). V lost 4 bases and J 1 base, leaving 7 bases between the germline ends. Germline V gene data show CDR1 as MNHEY and CDR2 as SMNVEV (reference sequence). The CDR3 has 14 amino acids. CDR3 DNA: TGTGCCAGCAGTTGGGGCGGGAACACCGGGGAGCTGTTTTTT. It specifies CASSWGGNTGELFF.

This CDR3 is CATSRGGTSGSYEQYF. In nucleotides, the CDR3 is TGTGCCACCAGCAGAGGCGGAACTAGCGGGAGCTACGAGCAGTACTTC. The rearrangement links TRBV15 to TRBJ2-7; TRBD2 matches 11 bases. The V and J ends lost 1 base and 3 bases, in that order; junction bases with no gene match: 5. CDR3 length equals 16 residues. Germline V gives CDR1 LNHNV, CDR2 YYDKDF (reference sequence).

The chain combines TRBV5-1 with TRBJ1-1; TRBD1 matches at 7 bases. The length of the CDR3 is 16 residues. Trimming at V came to 0 bases and at J to 1 base, leaving 6 bases not matched to a gene. Germline V lookup: CDR1 SGHRS, CDR2 YFSETQ. The CDR3 DNA reads as TGCGCCAGCAGCTTGGAACAGGGGATCCGGAACACTGAAGCTTTCTTT. Protein product: CASSLEQGIRNTEAFF.

Only one count was recorded for this clone. The CDR3 nucleotides are TGTGCCAGCAGTTTTCCCACACCCCCGCAAGCTTTCTTT. Residues: CASSFPTPPQAFF. This chain connects TRBV28 to TRBJ1-1; no clear D. Germline CDR1 and CDR2: MDHEN and SYDVKM. V dropped 3 bases and J dropped 9 bases, with 14 bases sitting between them. There are 13 residues in the CDR3.

The chain couples TRBV7-8 to TRBJ1-2, with D tentatively TRBD1 (6 bases). The germline CDR1 and CDR2 sequences are SGHVS and FQNEAQ. The CDR3 is 14 amino acids. V was pared by 2 bases and J by 4 bases, with 11 bases between. CDR3 coding DNA: TGTGCCAGCAGCTTACAGGGGCGAGGCTATGGCTACACCTTC. Translating it yields CASSLQGRGYGYTF.

V usage is TRBV7-8 and J usage is TRBJ1-6; tentatively, D is TRBD1 (6 bases). The germline V gene encodes CDR1 SGHVS and CDR2 FQNEAQ. This CDR3 spans 16 amino acids. V was cut by 1 base and J by 7 bases, with 14 bases left in between. In DNA, the CDR3 is TGTGCCAGCAGCTTAGATACGGGGCAGGGGAATTCACCCCTCCACTTT. Residues: CASSLDTGQGNSPLHF.

The chain has TRBV19 and TRBJ1-4, with TRBD1 matching 7 bases. V lost 3 bases and J lost 6; bases outside the gene matches: 7. Looked up from germline, CDR1 is LNHDA and CDR2 is SQIVND (reference sequence). The CDR3 runs to 15 residues. The CDR3 bases are TGTGCCAGTAGTATCTCCGGGACAGATTATGAAAAACTGTTTTTT. It is translated as CASSISGTDYEKLFF.

The table lists this clone with a count of one. The chain combines TRBV9 with TRBJ1-5; 9 nucleotides agree with TRBD1. The ends lost 3 bases at V and 8 bases at J; junction bases unmatched: 6. The CDR3 covers 14 residues. Per the germline V gene, CDR1 is SGDLS and CDR2 is YYNGEE. CDR3 amino acids: CASSEGQGLEPQHF. The CDR3 bases are TGTGCCAGCAGCGAGGGACAGGGCTTAGAGCCCCAGCATTTT.

The V gene is TRBV5-1, the J gene TRBJ2-2; D gene uncertain. V lost 0 bases and J 5 bases, leaving 14 bases between the germline ends. CDR3 length equals 16 residues. Germline-derived CDR1 and CDR2 are SGHRS and YFSETQ. In nucleotides, the CDR3 is TGCGCCAGCAGCTTGGGAGCCAGCGTAGGTACCGGGGAGCTGTTTTTT. Its translation: CASSLGASVGTGELFF.

The table lists this clone with a few counts. The rearrangement uses TRBV7-9 and TRBJ1-1; 7 bases are a match to TRBD1. J was trimmed by 3 bases and V by 5 bases; bases with no gene match: 6. CDR1 SEHNR and CDR2 FQNEAQ come from the germline V gene (reference sequence). The CDR3 length is 14 residues. CDR3 in amino acids: CASSLGQVDTEAFF. As DNA, the CDR3 is TGTGCCAGCAGCCTAGGACAGGTCGACACTGAAGCTTTCTTT.

This clone was seen more than once but under ten times. V is TRBV11-2 and J is TRBJ1-3; 9 nucleotides match TRBD1. With 5 bases clipped from V and 7 bases from J, the junction kept 15 bases outside the gene matches. The CDR3 extends over 17 amino acids. Per the germline V gene, CDR1 is SGHAT and CDR2 is FQNNGV. The CDR3 is CASSIRTGVNPTNTIYF. The CDR3 nucleotides are TGTGCCAGCAGCATACGGACAGGGGTGAATCCCACGAACACCATATATTTT.

J is TRBJ2-5 and V is TRBV12-3 or TRBV12-4; the D gene is possibly TRBD2 (6 bases). This CDR3 is built from 13 residues. With 0 bases removed from V and 4 bases from J, the gap between germline ends came to 6 bases. CDR3 DNA sequence: TGTGCCAGCAGTTTAGCGGGGGGAGAGACCCAGTACTTC. Translating gives CASSLAGGETQYF.

The sample holds one count of this clone. This chain connects TRBV3-1 (or the pseudogene TRBV3-2) to TRBJ2-5; maybe TRBD2 (5 bases). The germline V gene has CDR1 LGHDT and CDR2 YNNKEL (reference sequence). The CDR3 contains 16 residues. V lost 4 bases and J lost 7, with 22 bases in between. CDR3 sequence: CASSLLQSDAAGTQYF. For the CDR3, the DNA is TGTGCCAGCAGCCTATTACAGTCGGACGCCGCGGGGACCCAGTACTTC.

The table lists this clone with a few counts. This rearrangement joins TRBV5-6 to TRBJ1-4; 9 nucleotides line up with TRBD1. The CDR3 runs 15 residues. The V gene end was trimmed by 5 bases and the J gene end by 6 bases; junction bases not matched to a gene: 8. Per germline, CDR1 SGHDT and CDR2 YYEEEE. The CDR3 DNA follows: TGTGCCAGCAGGGGGACAGGGAGTATTGATGAAAAACTGTTTTTT. Protein product: CASRGTGSIDEKLFF.

The chain carries TRBV2 and TRBJ2-5; perhaps TRBD1 as D (8 bases). Germline V lookup: CDR1 SNHLY, CDR2 FYNNEI. V shed 8 bases and J shed 2 bases, with 12 bases lying between them. The CDR3 has 13 residues. CDR3 sequence reads: CASGRDRQETQYF. The CDR3 region has the DNA TGTGCCAGCGGGAGGGACAGGCAAGAGACCCAGTACTTC.

The gene calls are TRBV5-6 and TRBJ2-5, with 8 nucleotides matching TRBD2. This CDR3 region has 13 residues. J gave up 5 bases and V 4 bases, and 4 bases lay outside the gene matches. Germline CDR1 reads SGHDT; CDR2 reads YYEEEE. CDR3 DNA sequence: TGTGCCAGCAGCAGGGGACTAGGGGAGACCCAGTACTTC. As protein: CASSRGLGETQYF. The whole variable domain, filled in from reference TRBV5-6 and TRBJ2-5, reads DAGVTQSPTHLIKTRGQQVTLRCSPKSGHDTVSWYQQALGQGPQFIFQYYEEEERQRGNFPDRFSGHQFPNYSSELNVNALLLGDSALYLCASSRGLGETQYFGPGTRLLVL.

The chain joins TRBV29-1 to TRBJ1-2; TRBD1 matches 9 bases. The V segment lost 7 bases and the J segment 8 bases; nucleotides outside the gene matches: 8. This CDR3 is built from 12 residues. Germline V gives CDR1 SQVTM, CDR2 ANQGSEA. CDR3: CSAGRTGDGYTF. For the CDR3, the DNA is TGCAGCGCCGGGAGGACAGGGGACGGCTACACCTTC. The complete variable domain, with remaining parts taken from reference TRBV29-1 and TRBJ1-2, reads SAVISQKPSRDICQRGTSLTIQCQVDSQVTMMFWYRQQPGQSLTLIATANQGSEATYESGFVIDKFPISRPNLTFSTLTVSNMSPEDSSIYLCSAGRTGDGYTFGSGTRLTVV.

This rearrangement joins TRBV11-2 to TRBJ1-3, with D possibly matching TRBD1 (6 bases). This CDR3 is built from 15 residues. Looked up from germline, CDR1 is SGHAT and CDR2 is FQNNGV. Trimming took 5 bases from V and 7 from J, leaving 18 bases between them. The CDR3 DNA sequence: TGTGCCAGCAGCCTCGACGCAGGGGCTCAGAACACCATATATTTT. Its translation is CASSLDAGAQNTIYF.